The subject of this entry is one T cell receptor (beta chain). These data come from a study of blood T cell repertoires in COVID-19. The germline CDR1 and CDR2 sequences are SGHRS and YFSETQ. The CDR3 consists of 15 residues. With 6 bases removed from V and 4 bases from J, the gap between germline ends came to 19 bases. The assay was immunoSEQ multiplex PCR, and TCRdb's table has in-frame clones only and misses some. The sample shows approximately 210,000 clones, 82% of them seen only once. Those enrolled, adults aged roughly 18 to 89 years, came from 24 US areas. Sequenced sample: PBMCs or T cells enriched from blood (not recorded which). This clonotype was sampled from a woman aged 55-69 years who had recovered from COVID-19. This chain connects TRBV5-1 to TRBJ1-2, with D possibly matching TRBD1 (5 bases). CDR3 protein: CASTPGGQGAYGYTF. The DNA of the CDR3 is TGCGCCAGCACCCCGGGTGGGCAGGGTGCCTATGGCTACACCTTC.